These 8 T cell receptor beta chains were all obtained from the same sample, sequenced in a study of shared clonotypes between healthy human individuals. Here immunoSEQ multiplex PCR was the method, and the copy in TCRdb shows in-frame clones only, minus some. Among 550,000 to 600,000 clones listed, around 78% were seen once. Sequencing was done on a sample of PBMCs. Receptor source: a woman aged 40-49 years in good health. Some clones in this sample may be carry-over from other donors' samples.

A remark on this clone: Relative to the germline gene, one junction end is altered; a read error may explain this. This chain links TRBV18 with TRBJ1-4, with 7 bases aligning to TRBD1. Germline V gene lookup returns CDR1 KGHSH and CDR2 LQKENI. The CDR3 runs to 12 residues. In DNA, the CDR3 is TGTGCCAGCTCACTCGACAGGGAAAACCTGTTTTTT. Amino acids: CASSLDRENLFF.

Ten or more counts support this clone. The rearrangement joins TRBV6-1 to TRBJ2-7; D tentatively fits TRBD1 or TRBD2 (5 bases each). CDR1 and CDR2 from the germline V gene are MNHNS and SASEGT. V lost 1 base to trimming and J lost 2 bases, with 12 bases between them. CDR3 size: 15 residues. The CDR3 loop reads CASSEEGRGTYEQYF. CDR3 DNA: TGTGCCAGCAGTGAAGAGGGCCGGGGCACCTACGAGCAGTACTTC.

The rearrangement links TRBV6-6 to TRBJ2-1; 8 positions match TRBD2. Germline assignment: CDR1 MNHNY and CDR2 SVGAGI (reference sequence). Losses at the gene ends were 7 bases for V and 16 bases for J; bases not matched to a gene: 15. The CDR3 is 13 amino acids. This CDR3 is CASTPGRLTSVFF. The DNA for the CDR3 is TGTGCCAGCACCCCTGGGCGCCTGACTAGCGTATTCTTC.

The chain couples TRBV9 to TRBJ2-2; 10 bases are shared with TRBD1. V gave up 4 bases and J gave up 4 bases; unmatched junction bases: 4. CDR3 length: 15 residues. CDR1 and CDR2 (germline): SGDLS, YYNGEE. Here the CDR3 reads CASSPRTGGTGELFF. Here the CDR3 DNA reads TGTGCCAGCAGCCCCCGGACAGGGGGCACCGGGGAGCTGTTTTTT.

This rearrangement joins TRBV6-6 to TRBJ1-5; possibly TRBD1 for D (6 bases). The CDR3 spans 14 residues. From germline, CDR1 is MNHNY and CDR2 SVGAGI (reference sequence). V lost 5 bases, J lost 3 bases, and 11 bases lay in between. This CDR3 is CASSRTGSNQPQHF. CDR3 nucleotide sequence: TGTGCCAGCAGTCGTACAGGGTCCAATCAGCCCCAGCATTTT.

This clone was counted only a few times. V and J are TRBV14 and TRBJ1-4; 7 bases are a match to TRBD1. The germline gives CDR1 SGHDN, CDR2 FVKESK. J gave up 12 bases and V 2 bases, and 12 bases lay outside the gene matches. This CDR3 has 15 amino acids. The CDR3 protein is CASSQQQGTTGELFF. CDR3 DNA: TGTGCCAGCAGCCAACAACAGGGGACCACGGGAGAACTGTTTTTT.

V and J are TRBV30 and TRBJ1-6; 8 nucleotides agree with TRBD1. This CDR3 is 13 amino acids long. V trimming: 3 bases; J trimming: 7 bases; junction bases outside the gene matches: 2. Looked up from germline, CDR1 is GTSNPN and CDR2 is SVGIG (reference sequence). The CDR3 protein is CAWRTGGNSPLHF. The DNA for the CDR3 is TGTGCCTGGAGAACAGGGGGAAATTCACCCCTCCACTTT.

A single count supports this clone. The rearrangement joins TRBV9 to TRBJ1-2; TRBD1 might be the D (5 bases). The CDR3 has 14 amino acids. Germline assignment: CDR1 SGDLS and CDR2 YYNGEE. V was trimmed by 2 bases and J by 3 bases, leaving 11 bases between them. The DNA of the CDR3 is TGTGCCAGCAGCGTGCGAGACAGCTACTATGGCTACACCTTC. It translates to CASSVRDSYYGYTF.